The T cell receptor (beta chain) under discussion was sequenced for a study of T cells after yellow fever vaccination. Points from the study as a whole: Contaminating bulk clonotypes could be abundant in FACS-sorted repertoires.

The germline V gene has CDR1 GTSNPN and CDR2 SVGIG (reference sequence). This CDR3 comprises 14 residues. The trim removed 0 bases at V and 4 bases at J, leaving 5 bases unmatched. This clonotype was seen repeatedly, ten times or more. Its cognate antigen is unknown. One entry per CDR3 protein, called by TCRdb with MiXCR from the 5' RACE reads. The sample lists 140,000 to 150,000 distinct CDR3 sequences, 5% to 8% seen once, with about 0.61% in the top ten. The V and J genes are TRBV30 and TRBJ2-5; 7 nucleotides agree with TRBD2. This clonotype was obtained from a man aged 25 to 40 who received the YFV17D yellow fever vaccine. The sample was CD4+ T cells sorted from PBMCs, taken 10 days after the yellow fever booster vaccination. The CDR3 here is CAWSVRLAGETQYF. CDR3 coding DNA: TGTGCCTGGAGTGTACGTTTAGCGGGAGAGACCCAGTACTTC.